These 23 T cell receptor beta chains came from one sample sequenced in a study of T-cell memory formation after mild COVID-19 (dated by TCRdb to the early 2020s). The library was obtained by 5' RACE. Sequencing used an Illumina NovaSeq 6000. The public reads were reprocessed in TCRdb via fastp at Q25 and MiXCR, keeping in-frame beta chains. Every entry covers one CDR3 protein and lists the most common genes and DNA from its rows. In all, the sample holds 250,000 to 350,000 distinct CDR3 sequences, and roughly 15% of those were seen once. Together, the top ten hold roughly a fifth of the sample. The material sequenced was PBMCs or a T cell subset sorted from them (not recorded which). The receptors were sampled from a man between 18 and 29 years old who had mild COVID-19 (a few samples of this study predate the infection). The sample titles of this study are shuffled in the database, so cell type and time point are left out; the donor was told from shared clones.

The V and J genes are TRBV20-1 and TRBJ1-6; weak D call: TRBD1 (5 bases). CDR3 length: 15 residues. CDR1 and CDR2 (germline): DFQATT, SNEGSKA (reference sequence). V was trimmed by 4 bases and J by 8 bases, leaving 18 bases between them. In DNA form, the CDR3 reads TGCAGTGCTACCAGGACACAGGCGGCTGATTCACCCCTCCACTTT. Translation: CSATRTQAADSPLHF.

This rearrangement joins TRBV20-1 to TRBJ1-5; D call uncertain. This CDR3 spans 14 amino acids. Per the germline V gene, CDR1 is DFQATT and CDR2 is SNEGSKA (reference sequence). Between the trimmed V and J ends, which lost 5 bases and 2 bases, there was a span of 13 bases. CDR3 sequence: CSALTPSGNQPQHF. The CDR3 DNA reads as TGCAGTGCTCTTACCCCATCGGGCAATCAGCCCCAGCATTTT.

This clonotype was found a few times. The chain carries TRBV4-2 and TRBJ2-2, with D possibly being TRBD1 (5 bases). CDR3 length: 15 residues. V was pared by 1 base and J by 6 bases, with 12 bases between. CDR1 LGHNA and CDR2 YNFKEQ come from the germline V gene. The CDR3 DNA reads as TGTGCCAGCAGCCAAGGACGGCAGGGCCCCGGGGAGCTGTTTTTT. It is translated as CASSQGRQGPGELFF.

The chain carries TRBV27 and TRBJ2-7; D might be TRBD2 (5 bases). CDR3 length equals 13 residues. Germline V CDR1 and CDR2: MNHEY, SMNVEV (reference sequence). Trimming left V 8 bases short and J 4 bases short, with 15 bases between. CDR3 sequence: CASAPSGFYEQYV. CDR3 sequence (DNA): TGTGCCAGCGCCCCGTCGGGGTTTTACGAGCAGTACGTC.

This clonotype was detected a few times. This chain connects TRBV12-3 or TRBV12-4 to TRBJ2-3, with 7 bases that match TRBD2. V was clipped by 5 bases and J by 5 bases; unmatched bases: 7. The CDR3 has 14 residues. The CDR3 DNA reads as TGTGCCAGCAGTATGGCGGGGGTTGAAGATACGCAGTATTTT. Its translation is CASSMAGVEDTQYF.

There are a few counts of this clonotype. The chain couples TRBV5-1 to TRBJ2-1; D unclear. V dropped 1 base and J dropped 8 bases, with 7 bases sitting between them. This CDR3 has 12 amino acids. In germline, CDR1 is SGHRS, CDR2 YFSETQ. The CDR3 nucleotides are TGCGCCAGCAGCTTGTCTTTCGATGAGCAGTTCTTC. Translating gives CASSLSFDEQFF.

The chain recombines TRBV4-1 with TRBJ2-1; 7 bases align to TRBD1. Looked up from germline, CDR1 is MGHRA and CDR2 is YSYEKL. V was clipped by 4 bases and J by 1 base; unmatched bases: 7. This CDR3 region has 16 residues. In DNA form, the CDR3 reads TGCGCCAGCAGCCCCTGGGGACAGAAGTCCTACAATGAGCAGTTCTTC. Translated, it gives CASSPWGQKSYNEQFF.

In its sample, this clonotype was seen a few times. This sequence joins TRBV20-1 and TRBJ2-6; 8 nucleotides agree with TRBD1. The ends lost 3 bases at V and 3 bases at J; junction bases unmatched: 4. Germline CDR1 and CDR2: DFQATT and SNEGSKA (reference sequence). The length of the CDR3 is 15 residues. Written as DNA, the CDR3 is TGCAGTGCTAGGGACAGGGTTGGTGGGGCCAACGTCCTGACTTTC. This codes for CSARDRVGGANVLTF.

The chain combines TRBV6-4 with TRBJ2-3; no definite D call. CDR1 and CDR2 from the germline V gene are MRHNA and SNTAGT. Trimming shortened V by 6 bases and J by 0 bases, and 7 bases separated the two germline ends. The CDR3 has 13 amino acids. The CDR3 here is CASSATSTDTQYF. The CDR3 DNA reads TGTGCCAGCAGCGCTACAAGCACAGATACGCAGTATTTT.

This clonotype has ten or more counts. The rearrangement links TRBV7-2 to TRBJ2-2; D may be TRBD1 (5 bases). CDR1 SGHTA and CDR2 FQGNSA come from the germline V gene. Trimming removed 2 bases at V and 3 bases at J, with 13 bases between. This CDR3 spans 16 amino acids. The CDR3 DNA reads as TGTGCCAGCAGCTTAAGGGGTACTACCTACACCGGGGAGCTGTTTTTT. Its protein is CASSLRGTTYTGELFF.

This clonotype was found a few times. The rearrangement joins TRBV7-2 to TRBJ2-4; D is uncertain. Germline V gene sequence: CDR1 SGHTA, CDR2 FQGNSA. The CDR3 runs to 13 residues. V shed 1 base and J shed 8 bases, with 9 bases lying between them. The CDR3 coding sequence is TGTGCCAGCAGCTTAGTGGTTAGTGACATTCAGTACTTC. Translation: CASSLVVSDIQYF. Drawing the rest from reference TRBV7-2 and TRBJ2-4, the complete variable domain is GAGVSQSPSNKVTEKGKDVELRCDPISGHTALYWYRQSLGQGLEFLIYFQGNSAPDKSGLPSDRFSAERTGGSVSTLTIQRTQQEDSAVYLCASSLVVSDIQYFGAGTRLSVL.

This clonotype has only a few counts. This chain joins TRBV7-2 and TRBJ1-6, with D perhaps TRBD1 (6 bases). Between the trimmed V and J ends, which lost 6 bases and 10 bases, there was a span of 19 bases. In germline, CDR1 is SGHTA, CDR2 FQGNSA. This CDR3 has 15 amino acids. The CDR3 sequence is CASRVTGRRGSPLHF. The CDR3 coding sequence is TGTGCCAGCAGAGTAACAGGGAGAAGGGGCTCACCCCTCCACTTT.

The CDR3 sequence: CASSYVRGAYNEQFF. CDR3 nucleotide sequence: TGTGCCAGCAGTTACGTACGGGGGGCCTACAATGAGCAGTTCTTC. The chain carries TRBV6-2 or TRBV6-3 and TRBJ2-1; TRBD2 matches 7 bases. This CDR3 contains 15 residues. The V gene's germline CDR1 is MNHEY and CDR2 SVGEGT. Losses at the gene ends were 2 bases for V and 2 bases for J; bases not matched to a gene: 3.

This sequence joins TRBV4-2 and TRBJ1-4, with D tentatively TRBD1 (5 bases). V lost 5 bases and J lost 4, with 14 bases in between. The CDR3 loop spans 15 amino acids. In germline, CDR1 is LGHNA, CDR2 YNFKEQ. The CDR3, as DNA: TGTGCCAGCAGCATTAACAGGATGGGTAATGAAAAACTGTTTTTT. Translated, it gives CASSINRMGNEKLFF.

V is TRBV2 and J is TRBJ1-6; D call uncertain. CDR3 length: 15 amino acids. Trimming stripped 2 bases from V and 0 bases from J, with 5 bases between. Germline values: CDR1 SNHLY, CDR2 FYNNEI. The chain's CDR3 is CASSEFLSYNSPLHF. The CDR3 nucleotides read TGTGCCAGCAGTGAATTTCTCTCCTATAATTCACCCCTCCACTTT.

This clonotype has a count of ten or more. The genes are TRBV7-8 and TRBJ2-7; 7 bases fit TRBD1. Germline CDR1 is SGHVS and CDR2 is FQNEAQ. The CDR3 spans 14 residues. After removal of 8 bases from V and 2 bases from J, the junction contained 9 bases not matched to a gene. The CDR3 loop reads CASQGDSATYEQYF. The CDR3 coding sequence is TGTGCCAGCCAGGGGGACAGCGCAACCTACGAGCAGTACTTC.

This clonotype was seen only a few times. The chain links TRBV4-3 to TRBJ1-1; the D gene is possibly TRBD1 (5 bases). The CDR3 runs 15 residues. V was trimmed by 0 bases and J by 3 bases, leaving 11 bases between them. Germline V lookup: CDR1 LGHNA, CDR2 YSLEER. CDR3 protein: CASSQEPGRDTEAFF. Written as DNA, the CDR3 is TGCGCCAGCAGCCAAGAGCCGGGGCGGGACACTGAAGCTTTCTTT.

This chain links TRBV9 with TRBJ2-1; no definite D call. The CDR3 contains 13 residues. CDR1 is SGDLS, CDR2 YYNGEE, per germline. With 0 bases removed from V and 4 bases from J, the gap between germline ends came to 5 bases. The CDR3 spells CASSVASYNEQFF. In nucleotides, the CDR3 is TGTGCCAGCAGCGTAGCCTCTTACAATGAGCAGTTCTTC.

The chain has TRBV6-2 or TRBV6-3 and TRBJ1-6, with D possibly matching TRBD1 (5 bases). V was trimmed by 8 bases and J by 8 bases, leaving 13 bases between them. This CDR3 has 13 residues. CDR1 is MNHEY and CDR2 is SVGEGT in the germline V gene. The CDR3 reads CASVRGFDSPLHF. The CDR3 coding sequence is TGTGCCAGCGTTCGGGGCTTCGATTCACCCCTCCACTTT.

The rearrangement links TRBV12-3 or TRBV12-4 to TRBJ2-7; D is undetermined. The CDR3 is 12 amino acids. Trimming took off 8 bases at V and 2 bases at J, with 10 bases between the two ends. Here the CDR3 DNA reads TGTGCCAGCCGAGGAAGAACCTACGAGCAGTACTTC. It specifies CASRGRTYEQYF.

The rearrangement joins TRBV7-2 to TRBJ1-4; 7 nucleotides match TRBD1. The CDR3 extends over 14 amino acids. The V gene end was trimmed by 5 bases and the J gene end by 8 bases; junction bases not matched to a gene: 8. Germline V gives CDR1 SGHTA, CDR2 FQGNSA. CDR3 in amino acids: CASSGRRGGEKLFF. DNA of the CDR3: TGTGCCAGCAGCGGTAGACGAGGGGGCGAAAAACTGTTTTTT. Full variable domain (missing parts from reference TRBV7-2 and TRBJ1-4): GAGVSQSPSNKVTEKGKDVELRCDPISGHTALYWYRQSLGQGLEFLIYFQGNSAPDKSGLPSDRFSAERTGGSVSTLTIQRTQQEDSAVYLCASSGRRGGEKLFFGSGTQLSVL.

The V call is TRBV11-2, the J call TRBJ2-3; 8 positions agree with TRBD2. The CDR3 totals 18 residues. With V trimmed by 5 bases and J by 5 bases, 18 bases remained unmatched. Germline-derived CDR1 and CDR2 are SGHAT and FQNNGV. The CDR3 DNA reads TGTGCCAGCAGCCCACCCTCCTGGCGGGGGGCCCGGGGAGATACGCAGTATTTT. Translated, it gives CASSPPSWRGARGDTQYF.

This clonotype was seen a few times. The rearrangement links TRBV9 to TRBJ2-2; D possibly uses TRBD1 or TRBD2 (6 bases each). Germline lookup yields CDR1 SGDLS and CDR2 YYNGEE. V was trimmed by 0 bases and J by 7 bases, leaving 10 bases between them. The CDR3 is 14 amino acids. As DNA, the CDR3 is TGTGCCAGCAGCGTAGGGGGGGCTAACGGGGAGCTGTTTTTT. Translated: CASSVGGANGELFF.